The 30 T cell receptor beta chains below were found in one sample sequenced in a study of blood T cell repertoires in COVID-19. Sequencing used immunoSEQ multiplex PCR; TCRdb keeps in-frame clones, though not all of them. The sample includes under 200,000 clones, 79% seen only once; the top ten take 15% to 20%. Specimen: peripheral blood. These receptors all come from a man aged 55 to 70 with active or convalescent COVID-19.

The genes are TRBV28 and TRBJ2-3, with D tentatively TRBD2 (5 bases). This CDR3 comprises 15 residues. Trimming left V 5 bases short and J 0 bases short, with 12 bases between. Germline assignment: CDR1 MDHEN and CDR2 SYDVKM. The CDR3 region is CASSTGGQSTDTQYF. Written as DNA, the CDR3 is TGTGCCAGCAGTACCGGCGGGCAAAGCACAGATACGCAGTATTTT.

The sample holds one count of this clone. The rearrangement links TRBV7-8 to TRBJ1-1; the D gene is possibly TRBD1 (6 bases). CDR1 is SGHVS, CDR2 FQNEAQ, per germline. V lost 5 bases and J 1 base, leaving 14 bases between the germline ends. The CDR3 has 15 amino acids. For the CDR3, the DNA is TGTGCCAGCAGCCTCCTTACAGGGTCGAACACTGAAGCTTTCTTT. Translating gives CASSLLTGSNTEAFF.

The rearrangement joins TRBV4-3 to TRBJ1-1; D is perhaps TRBD1 (6 bases). Germline values: CDR1 LGHNA, CDR2 YSLEER. This CDR3 has 15 residues. Trimming pared 3 bases from V and 6 bases from J, leaving 17 bases between. The CDR3 coding sequence is TGCGCCAGCAGCCAGCTTTCAGGGGCAATGGCTGAAGCTTTCTTT. This sequence encodes CASSQLSGAMAEAFF.

The chain has TRBV7-3 and TRBJ2-1, with 9 bases that match TRBD1. Germline assignment: CDR1 SGHTA and CDR2 FQGTGA. V shed 2 bases and J 4 bases; nucleotides not matched to a gene: 0. This CDR3 has 14 amino acids. CDR3 nucleotides: TGTGCCAGCAGCTTAGGACAGGGGTACAATGAGCAGTTCTTC. Amino acid sequence: CASSLGQGYNEQFF.

The rearrangement links TRBV5-1 to TRBJ1-2; D is perhaps TRBD1 (5 bases). The CDR3 is 13 amino acids. The V and J ends lost 3 bases and 4 bases respectively, with 10 bases between them. CDR1 and CDR2 (germline): SGHRS, YFSETQ. This chain's CDR3 is CASSSTGAYGYTF. The DNA of the CDR3 is TGCGCCAGCAGCTCTACAGGAGCCTATGGCTACACCTTC.

The chain combines TRBV7-9 with TRBJ2-3, with no clear D. The V end was cut by 1 base, the J end by 5 bases, with 10 bases between. The CDR3 is 14 residues long. Germline CDR1 SEHNR, CDR2 FQNEAQ (reference sequence). As DNA, the CDR3 is TGTGCCAGCAGCTTAGTTTTCGAGGAAGATACGCAGTATTTT. Its translation is CASSLVFEEDTQYF.

The chain couples TRBV24-1 to TRBJ1-2, with 9 bases fitting TRBD1. Germline CDR1 is KGHDR and CDR2 is SFDVKD. This CDR3 is 14 amino acids long. The junction had 7 bases not matched to a gene; V was cut back by 4 bases and J by 8 bases. The CDR3 loop reads CATSDSDRGYGYTF. CDR3 DNA: TGTGCCACCAGTGACTCGGACAGGGGATACGGCTACACCTTC.

This chain uses TRBV4-2 with TRBJ2-7, with 10 bases fitting TRBD1. CDR3 size: 16 residues. Trimming at V came to 4 bases and at J to 2 bases, leaving 8 bases not matched to a gene. Looked up from germline, CDR1 is LGHNA and CDR2 is YNFKEQ. The CDR3 sequence: CASSPSGQGETYEQYF. The CDR3, as DNA: TGTGCCAGCAGCCCAAGTGGACAGGGGGAAACCTACGAGCAGTACTTC.

The genes are TRBV11-3 and TRBJ2-7; TRBD1 agrees at 7 bases. This CDR3 has 15 residues. Trimming removed 4 bases from V and 0 bases from J; junction bases left unmatched: 6. In germline, CDR1 is SGHNT, CDR2 YENEEA. Written as DNA, the CDR3 is TGTGCCAGCAGCTCCGGGACAGTGAGCTCCTACGAGCAGTACTTC. This gives the protein CASSSGTVSSYEQYF. The full variable domain, its missing parts supplied by reference TRBV11-3 and TRBJ2-7, is EAGVVQSPRYKIIEKKQPVAFWCNPISGHNTLYWYLQNLGQGPELLIRYENEEAVDDSQLPKDRFSAERLKGVDSTLKIQPAELGDSAVYLCASSSGTVSSYEQYFGPGTRLTVT.

The chain links TRBV20-1 to TRBJ2-7; D gene ambiguous. CDR1 is DFQATT, CDR2 SNEGSKA, per germline (reference sequence). Trimming stripped 3 bases from V and 3 bases from J, with 9 bases between. This CDR3 is built from 12 residues. The CDR3, as DNA: TGCAGTGCTAGTTTAGATCTCTACGAGCAGTACTTC. Translation gives CSASLDLYEQYF.

The chain combines TRBV28 with TRBJ2-2; 9 positions agree with TRBD1. After removal of 5 bases from V and 1 base from J, the junction contained 2 bases not matched to a gene. CDR3 size: 15 residues. Germline V gene lookup returns CDR1 MDHEN and CDR2 SYDVKM. This CDR3 is CASSRQGGNTGELFF. Here the CDR3 DNA reads TGTGCCAGCAGTCGACAGGGGGGGAACACCGGGGAGCTGTTTTTT.

This clone was detected only a few times. The V and J genes are TRBV30 and TRBJ1-1; TRBD1 aligns across 11 bases. Germline values: CDR1 GTSNPN, CDR2 SVGIG (reference sequence). The junction had 9 bases not matched to a gene; V was cut back by 2 bases and J by 10 bases. The CDR3 is made up of 14 amino acids. CDR3 in amino acids: CAWSYRDRGTRAFF. DNA for the CDR3: TGTGCCTGGAGTTACCGGGACAGGGGGACCAGAGCTTTCTTT.

V usage is TRBV24-1 and J usage is TRBJ2-1; D perhaps matches TRBD1 (6 bases). V gave up 5 bases and J gave up 7 bases, with 17 bases separating them. Germline values: CDR1 KGHDR, CDR2 SFDVKD. This CDR3 region has 15 residues. The CDR3 nucleotides read TGTGCCACCAGTGCCCCCCGGACAGAAGGGAATGAGCAGTTCTTC. Its translation is CATSAPRTEGNEQFF.

The chain has TRBV18 and TRBJ2-1, with 8 bases fitting TRBD1. Germline V CDR1 and CDR2: KGHSH, LQKENI. Trimming at V came to 4 bases and at J to 0 bases, leaving 8 bases not matched to a gene. The CDR3 length is 17 residues. In DNA form, the CDR3 reads TGTGCCAGCTCACAAACCGGGACAGGAAACTCCTACAATGAGCAGTTCTTC. Translated: CASSQTGTGNSYNEQFF.

This sequence joins TRBV29-1 and TRBJ1-2; D not certain. Germline loops: CDR1 SQVTM, CDR2 ANQGSEA. Between the trimmed V and J ends, which lost 6 bases and 4 bases, there was a span of 15 bases. The length of the CDR3 is 13 residues. This CDR3 reads CSVDGRTGYGYTF. CDR3 coding DNA: TGCAGCGTCGACGGGAGGACGGGCTATGGCTACACCTTC.

CDR3 sequence reads: CASSQDRGTSTDTQYF. CDR3 nucleotides: TGCGCCAGCAGCCAAGATAGAGGGACTAGCACAGATACGCAGTATTTT. V and J are TRBV4-3 and TRBJ2-3, with D tentatively TRBD2 (6 bases). Trimming cost V 0 bases and J 0 bases, with 10 bases left between them. CDR3 length equals 16 residues. Germline values: CDR1 LGHNA, CDR2 YSLEER.

The chain joins TRBV5-6 to TRBJ1-1, with D possibly TRBD1 on 5 matching bases. Germline V gene data show CDR1 as SGHDT and CDR2 as YYEEEE. Trimming removed 3 bases from V and 3 bases from J, with 27 bases in between. CDR3 size: 19 residues. The CDR3 here is CASSSLFSVSGGLDTEAFF. The CDR3 DNA is TGTGCCAGCAGCTCGCTCTTCTCGGTTTCCGGGGGTTTGGACACTGAAGCTTTCTTT. The full variable domain, its missing parts supplied by reference TRBV5-6 and TRBJ1-1, is DAGVTQSPTHLIKTRGQQVTLRCSPKSGHDTVSWYQQALGQGPQFIFQYYEEEERQRGNFPDRFSGHQFPNYSSELNVNALLLGDSALYLCASSSLFSVSGGLDTEAFFGQGTRLTVV.

The J gene is TRBJ1-3, the V gene TRBV3-1 (or the pseudogene TRBV3-2); D is unresolved. With 2 bases removed from V and 0 bases from J, the gap between germline ends came to 8 bases. There are 15 residues in the CDR3. Germline V CDR1 and CDR2: LGHDT, YNNKEL (reference sequence). The CDR3 region has the DNA TGTGCCAGCAGCCAATGGGCAATCTCTGGAAACACCATATATTTT. Residues: CASSQWAISGNTIYF.

The chain joins TRBV27 to TRBJ2-3; a possible D gene is TRBD2 (5 bases). Germline-derived CDR1 and CDR2 are MNHEY and SMNVEV (reference sequence). Trimming removed 5 bases from V and 0 bases from J, with 15 bases in between. The CDR3 totals 16 residues. The CDR3 sequence: CASSIIAHTSTDTQYF. The DNA for the CDR3 is TGTGCCAGCAGTATCATAGCGCATACTAGCACAGATACGCAGTATTTT.

The chain uses TRBV6-5 and TRBJ1-2; TRBD1 is a possible D gene (6 bases). Trimming shortened V by 6 bases and J by 0 bases, and 14 bases separated the two germline ends. The V gene's germline CDR1 is MNHEY and CDR2 SVGAGI. The length of the CDR3 is 15 residues. The CDR3 bases are TGTGCCAGCAGCCCATTGACAGGCGCTAACTATGGCTACACCTTC. It translates to CASSPLTGANYGYTF.

This clone was recorded once. The CDR3 region is CAWSRDGGSGNTIYF. In DNA, the CDR3 is TGTGCCTGGAGTCGCGACGGCGGCTCTGGAAACACCATATATTTT. The chain links TRBV30 to TRBJ1-3; no clear D gene. V was cut by 2 bases and J by 0 bases, with 11 bases left in between. This CDR3 comprises 15 residues. Germline CDR1 reads GTSNPN; CDR2 reads SVGIG (reference sequence).

This clone has more than one count but fewer than ten. The chain couples TRBV29-1 to TRBJ2-5, with a possible D match to TRBD2 (5 bases). The CDR3 spans 13 residues. V was shortened by 8 bases and J by 5 bases, with 18 bases between the two germline ends. Germline assignment: CDR1 SQVTM and CDR2 ANQGSEA. CDR3 sequence (DNA): TGCAGCATCGGGGTAACTAGGTCGGAGACCCAGTACTTC. Its translation: CSIGVTRSETQYF.

V usage is TRBV28 and J usage is TRBJ1-4, with D unclear. V gave up 3 bases and J gave up 0 bases, with 8 bases separating them. Per the germline V gene, CDR1 is MDHEN and CDR2 is SYDVKM. The length of the CDR3 is 15 residues. CDR3 sequence: CASSFSGATNEKLFF. The CDR3 bases are TGTGCCAGCAGTTTCAGCGGAGCAACTAATGAAAAACTGTTTTTT.

V gene TRBV19 combines with J gene TRBJ2-1, with 7 bases matching TRBD2. V lost 4 bases and J lost 5; bases outside the gene matches: 8. The CDR3 is 15 amino acids. The germline gives CDR1 LNHDA, CDR2 SQIVND (reference sequence). The CDR3 is CASSNSGLGDNEQFF. The CDR3 DNA sequence: TGTGCCAGTAGTAATTCAGGACTAGGTGACAATGAGCAGTTCTTC.

This clone was seen a single time. The rearrangement uses TRBV24-1 and TRBJ1-2; 10 positions agree with TRBD1. The CDR3 covers 15 residues. Germline V gene lookup returns CDR1 KGHDR and CDR2 SFDVKD. V was clipped by 4 bases and J by 6 bases; unmatched bases: 7. The CDR3 protein is CATSEYGTGEDGYTF. The CDR3 DNA reads as TGTGCCACCAGTGAATACGGGACAGGGGAGGATGGCTACACCTTC.

The chain has TRBV15 and TRBJ2-2, with 8 nucleotides matching TRBD2. The CDR3 has 14 amino acids. Per the germline V gene, CDR1 is LNHNV and CDR2 is YYDKDF (reference sequence). V shed 6 bases and J 5 bases; nucleotides not matched to a gene: 5. The CDR3 bases are TGTGCCACCAGTCCAGCGGGAGAGACCGGGGAGCTGTTTTTT. Residues: CATSPAGETGELFF.

This chain connects TRBV28 to TRBJ2-2, with D maybe TRBD2 (6 bases). CDR1 and CDR2 (germline): MDHEN, SYDVKM. The V and J ends lost 3 bases and 5 bases respectively, with 16 bases between them. This CDR3 has 16 amino acids. This CDR3 is CASSFGRLARTGELFF. CDR3 nucleotide sequence: TGTGCCAGCAGTTTCGGTCGCCTAGCGAGGACCGGGGAGCTGTTTTTT.

This clone has just a few counts. The rearrangement links TRBV4-1 to TRBJ2-2, with 12 positions matching TRBD2. CDR1 and CDR2 (germline): MGHRA, YSYEKL. J was trimmed by 0 bases and V by 4 bases; bases with no gene match: 0. The CDR3 loop spans 16 amino acids. CDR3 sequence: CASSRLAGANTGELFF. The CDR3 DNA sequence: TGCGCCAGCAGCCGACTAGCGGGGGCGAACACCGGGGAGCTGTTTTTT.

The V and J genes are TRBV6-5 and TRBJ1-6; 7 bases are a match to TRBD1. The V and J ends lost 7 bases and 5 bases, in that order; junction bases with no gene match: 2. CDR1 is MNHEY, CDR2 SVGAGI, per germline. CDR3 length equals 13 residues. As DNA, the CDR3 is TGTGCCAGCATGGGACAGCATAATTCACCCCTCCACTTT. This sequence encodes CASMGQHNSPLHF.

The CDR3 reads CASSTSGSAPGELFF. The CDR3 DNA is TGTGCCAGCAGTACTAGCGGGAGTGCCCCCGGGGAGCTGTTTTTT. The V call is TRBV27, the J call TRBJ2-2; 11 nucleotides line up with TRBD2. CDR3 length: 15 residues. After removal of 5 bases from V and 6 bases from J, the junction contained 5 bases not matched to a gene. Germline CDR1 and CDR2: MNHEY and SMNVEV (reference sequence).